This T cell receptor (beta chain) was retrieved from a study of OX40 agonist ivuxolimab in advanced cancers. Study-level background: Head and neck, renal cell, melanoma or hepatocellular carcinoma were the cancers that dose-escalation patients had.

Germline V gene data show CDR1 as KGHSH and CDR2 as LQKENI. The CDR3 runs 13 residues. V was clipped by 6 bases and J by 1 base, with 10 bases between them. Assay used: immunoSEQ multiplex PCR; TCRdb lists only in-frame clones, some missing. The table lists under 25,000 clones, roughly 84% of them singletons. This sample comprised CD4+ or CD8+ T cells sorted from blood, obtained in a trial of the OX40 agonist ivuxolimab. The origin of this receptor is an adult with an advanced solid tumor such as melanoma, head and neck, liver or kidney cancer. This chain joins TRBV18 and TRBJ2-7; weak D call: TRBD1 (5 bases). In DNA form, the CDR3 reads TGTGCCAGCTCGAAGACAGAGTCCTACGAGCAGTACTTC. Its protein product is CASSKTESYEQYF. The full variable domain, with the rest looked up from reference TRBV18 and TRBJ2-7, is NAGVMQNPRHLVRRRGQEARLRCSPMKGHSHVYWYRQLPEEGLKFMVYLQKENIIDESGMPKERFSAEFPKEGPSILRIQQVVRGDSAAYFCASSKTESYEQYFGPGTRLTVT.